This TCR beta chain is drawn from a study of response to subunit inactivated influenza vaccine. General study results and limits: The authors suggested that every seasonal influenza vaccination recruits few new T cells.

Concerning this clonotype: The antigen remains unidentified.

In germline, CDR1 is LGHNA, CDR2 YSLEER. CDR3 length: 15 residues. V was shortened by 0 bases and J by 1 base, with 9 bases between the two germline ends. TCRdb processed the RT-PCR reads anew with MiXCR; each CDR3 protein has one entry. The sample contains roughly 570,000 distinct CDR3 sequences, over 10% of which appear only once. This clonotype originated in a man between 45 and 60 years old who received an inactivated influenza vaccine. The rearrangement joins TRBV4-3 to TRBJ1-1; D is undetermined. Sequencing used PBMCs from blood, obtained 40 to 50 days after vaccination. CDR3 amino acids: CASSQDQQRNTEAFF. In DNA form, the CDR3 reads TGCGCCAGCAGCCAAGATCAACAGAGGAACACTGAAGCTTTCTTT.